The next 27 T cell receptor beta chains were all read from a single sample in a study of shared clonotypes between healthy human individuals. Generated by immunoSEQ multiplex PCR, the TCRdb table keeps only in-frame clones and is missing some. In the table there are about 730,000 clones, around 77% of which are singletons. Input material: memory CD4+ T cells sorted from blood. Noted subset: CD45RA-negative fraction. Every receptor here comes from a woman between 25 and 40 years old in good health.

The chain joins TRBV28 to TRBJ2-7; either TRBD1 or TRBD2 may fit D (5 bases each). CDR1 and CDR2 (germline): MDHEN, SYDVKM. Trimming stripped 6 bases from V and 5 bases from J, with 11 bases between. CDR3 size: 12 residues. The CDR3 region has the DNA TGTGCCAGCAGAGACCTGGGGGACGAGCAGTACTTC. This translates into CASRDLGDEQYF.

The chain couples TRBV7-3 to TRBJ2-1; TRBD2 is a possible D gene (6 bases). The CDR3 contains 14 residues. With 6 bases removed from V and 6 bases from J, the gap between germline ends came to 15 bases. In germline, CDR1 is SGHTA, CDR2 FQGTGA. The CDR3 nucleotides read TGTGCCAGCAGTCCAACTAGCATCCTCAATGAGCAGTTCTTC. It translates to CASSPTSILNEQFF.

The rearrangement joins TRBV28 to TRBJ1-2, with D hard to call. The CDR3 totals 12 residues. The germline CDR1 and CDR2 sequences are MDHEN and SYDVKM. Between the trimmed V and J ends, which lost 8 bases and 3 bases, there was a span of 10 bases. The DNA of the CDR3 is TGTGCCAGCGGCCGACACCACTATGGCTACACCTTC. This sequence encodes CASGRHHYGYTF.

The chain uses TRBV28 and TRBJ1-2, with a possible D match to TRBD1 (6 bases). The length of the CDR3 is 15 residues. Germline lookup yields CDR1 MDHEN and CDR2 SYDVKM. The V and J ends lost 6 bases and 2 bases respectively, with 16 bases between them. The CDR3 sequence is CASSQSGGANYGYTF. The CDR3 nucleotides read TGTGCCAGCAGCCAATCGGGGGGGGCCAACTATGGCTACACCTTC.

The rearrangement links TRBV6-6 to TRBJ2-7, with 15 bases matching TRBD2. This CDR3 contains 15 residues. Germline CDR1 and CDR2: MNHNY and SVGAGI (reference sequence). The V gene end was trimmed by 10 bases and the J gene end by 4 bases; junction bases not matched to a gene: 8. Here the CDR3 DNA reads TGTGCCACCCGGACTAGCGGGAGGGATCGTTACGAGCAGTACTTC. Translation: CATRTSGRDRYEQYF.

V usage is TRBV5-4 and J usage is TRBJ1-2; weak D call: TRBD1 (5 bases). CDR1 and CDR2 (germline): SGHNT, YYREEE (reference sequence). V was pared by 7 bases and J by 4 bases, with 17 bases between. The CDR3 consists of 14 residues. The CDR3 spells CASSSGGTAYGYTF. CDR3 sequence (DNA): TGTGCCAGCTCCTCAGGCGGGACGGCCTATGGCTACACCTTC.

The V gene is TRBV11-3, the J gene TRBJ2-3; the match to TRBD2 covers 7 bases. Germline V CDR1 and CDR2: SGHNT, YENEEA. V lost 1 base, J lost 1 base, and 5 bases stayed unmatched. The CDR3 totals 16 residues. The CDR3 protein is CASSLVLAAGTDTQYF. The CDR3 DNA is TGTGCCAGCAGCTTAGTTCTAGCGGCGGGCACAGATACGCAGTATTTT.

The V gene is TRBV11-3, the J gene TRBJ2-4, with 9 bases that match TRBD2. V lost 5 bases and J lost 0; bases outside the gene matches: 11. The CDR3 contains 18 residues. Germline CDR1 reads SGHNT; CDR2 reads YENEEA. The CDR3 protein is CASSPHDAGGLAKNIQYF. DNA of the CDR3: TGTGCCAGCAGCCCCCACGACGCGGGAGGGCTAGCCAAAAACATTCAGTACTTC.

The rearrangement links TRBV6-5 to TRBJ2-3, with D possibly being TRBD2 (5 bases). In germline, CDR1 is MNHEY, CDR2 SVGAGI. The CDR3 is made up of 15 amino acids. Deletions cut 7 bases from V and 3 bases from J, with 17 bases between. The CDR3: CASTLRGGRTDTQYF. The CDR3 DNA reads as TGTGCCAGCACCTTACGTGGCGGGCGGACAGATACGCAGTATTTT.

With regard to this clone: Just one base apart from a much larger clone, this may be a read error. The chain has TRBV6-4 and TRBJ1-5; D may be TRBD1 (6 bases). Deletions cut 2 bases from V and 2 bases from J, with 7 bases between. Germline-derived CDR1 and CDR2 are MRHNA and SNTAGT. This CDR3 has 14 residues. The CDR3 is CASSDRGGNQPQHF. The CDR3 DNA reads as TGTGCCAGCAGTGACAGGGGGGGCAATCAGCCCCAGCATTTT.

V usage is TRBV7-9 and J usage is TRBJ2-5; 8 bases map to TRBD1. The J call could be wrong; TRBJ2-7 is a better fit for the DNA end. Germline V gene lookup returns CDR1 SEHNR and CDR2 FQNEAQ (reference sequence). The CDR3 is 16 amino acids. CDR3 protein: CASSRAGTGSSYEQYF. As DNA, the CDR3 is TGTGCCAGCAGCCGAGCCGGGACAGGAAGCTCCTACGAGCAGTACTTC.

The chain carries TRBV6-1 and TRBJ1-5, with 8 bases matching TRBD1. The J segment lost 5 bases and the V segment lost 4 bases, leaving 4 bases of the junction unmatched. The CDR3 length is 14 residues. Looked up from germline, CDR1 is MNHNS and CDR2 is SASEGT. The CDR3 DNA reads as TGTGCCAGCAGTGGAATACAGGGGGATCAGCCCCAGCATTTT. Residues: CASSGIQGDQPQHF.

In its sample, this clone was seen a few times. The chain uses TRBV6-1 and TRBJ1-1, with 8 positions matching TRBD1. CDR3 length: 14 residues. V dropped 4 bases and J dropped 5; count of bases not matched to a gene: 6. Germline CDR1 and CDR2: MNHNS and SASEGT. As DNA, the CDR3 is TGTGCCAGCAGTGCTGACAGGGGAAGGACTGAAGCTTTCTTT. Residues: CASSADRGRTEAFF.

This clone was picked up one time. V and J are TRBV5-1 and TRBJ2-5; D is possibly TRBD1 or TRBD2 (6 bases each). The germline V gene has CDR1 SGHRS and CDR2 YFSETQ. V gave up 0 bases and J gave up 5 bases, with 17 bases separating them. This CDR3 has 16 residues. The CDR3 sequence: CASSLVSSERGETQYF. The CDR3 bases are TGCGCCAGCAGCTTGGTTTCTAGCGAAAGGGGGGAGACCCAGTACTTC.

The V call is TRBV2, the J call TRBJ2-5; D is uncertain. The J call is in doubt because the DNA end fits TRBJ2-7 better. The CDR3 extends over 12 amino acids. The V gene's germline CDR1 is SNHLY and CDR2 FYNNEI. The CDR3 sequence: CASSDGSYEQYF. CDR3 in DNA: TGTGCCAGCAGTGACGGAAGCTACGAGCAGTACTTC.

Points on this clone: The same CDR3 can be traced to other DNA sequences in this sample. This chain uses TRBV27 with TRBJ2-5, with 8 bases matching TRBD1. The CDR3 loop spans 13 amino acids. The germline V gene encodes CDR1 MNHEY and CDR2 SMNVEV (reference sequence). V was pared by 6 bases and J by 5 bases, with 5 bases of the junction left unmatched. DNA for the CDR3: TGTGCCAGCAGATTAACAGGGGGGGAGACCCAGTACTTC. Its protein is CASRLTGGETQYF.

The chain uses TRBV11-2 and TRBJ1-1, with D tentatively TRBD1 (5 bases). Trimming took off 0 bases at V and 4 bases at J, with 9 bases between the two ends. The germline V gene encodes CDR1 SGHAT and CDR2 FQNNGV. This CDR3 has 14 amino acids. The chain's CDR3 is CASSLDGGGTEAFF. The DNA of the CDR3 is TGTGCCAGCAGCTTAGATGGGGGTGGCACTGAAGCTTTCTTT.

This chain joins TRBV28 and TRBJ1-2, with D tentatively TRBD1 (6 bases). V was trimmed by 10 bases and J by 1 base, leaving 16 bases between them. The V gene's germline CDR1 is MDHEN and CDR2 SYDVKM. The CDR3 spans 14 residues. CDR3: CATLNRQDNYGYTF. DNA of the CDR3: TGTGCCACCCTAAATCGACAGGATAACTATGGCTACACCTTC.

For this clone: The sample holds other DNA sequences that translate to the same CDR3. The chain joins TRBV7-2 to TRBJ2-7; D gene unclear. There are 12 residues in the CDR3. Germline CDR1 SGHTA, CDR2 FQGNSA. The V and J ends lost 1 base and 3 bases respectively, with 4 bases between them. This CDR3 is CASSLGYYEQYF. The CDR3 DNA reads TGTGCCAGCAGCTTAGGTTACTACGAGCAGTACTTC.

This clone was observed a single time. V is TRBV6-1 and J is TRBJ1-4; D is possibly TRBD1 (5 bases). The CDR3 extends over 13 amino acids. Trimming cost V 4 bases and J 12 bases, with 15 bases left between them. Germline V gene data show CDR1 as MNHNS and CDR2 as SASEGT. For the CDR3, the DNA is TGTGCCAGCAGTGGATCCTGGGAAGGGGAACTGTTTTTT. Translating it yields CASSGSWEGELFF.

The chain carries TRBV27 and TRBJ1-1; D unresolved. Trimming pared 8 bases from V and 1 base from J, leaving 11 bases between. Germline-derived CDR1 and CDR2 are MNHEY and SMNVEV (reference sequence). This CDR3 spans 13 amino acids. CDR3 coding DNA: TGTGCCAGCGCGGGGTGGGCGAACACTGAAGCTTTCTTT. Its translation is CASAGWANTEAFF.

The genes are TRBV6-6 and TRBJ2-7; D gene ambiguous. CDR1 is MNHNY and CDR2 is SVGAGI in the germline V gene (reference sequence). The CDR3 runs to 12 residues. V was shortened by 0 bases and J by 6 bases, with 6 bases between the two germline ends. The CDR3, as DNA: TGTGCCAGCAGTTACTCCGCCGGCGAGCAGTACTTC. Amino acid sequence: CASSYSAGEQYF.

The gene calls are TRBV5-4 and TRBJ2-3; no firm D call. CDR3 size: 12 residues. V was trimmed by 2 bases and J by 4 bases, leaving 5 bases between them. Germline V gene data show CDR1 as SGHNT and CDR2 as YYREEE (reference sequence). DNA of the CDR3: TGTGCCAGCAGCTTCGTCGCAGATACGCAGTATTTT. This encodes CASSFVADTQYF. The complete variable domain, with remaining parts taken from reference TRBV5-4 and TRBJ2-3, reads ETGVTQSPTHLIKTRGQQVTLRCSSQSGHNTVSWYQQALGQGPQFIFQYYREEENGRGNFPPRFSGLQFPNYSSELNVNALELDDSALYLCASSFVADTQYFGPGTRLTVL.

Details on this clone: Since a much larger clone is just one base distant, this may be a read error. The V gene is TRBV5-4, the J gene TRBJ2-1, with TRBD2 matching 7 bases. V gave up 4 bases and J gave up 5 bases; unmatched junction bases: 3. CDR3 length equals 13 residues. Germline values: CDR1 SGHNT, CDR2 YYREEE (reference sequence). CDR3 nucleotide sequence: TGTGCCAGCAGCCCCGGGACTAACAATGAGCAGTTCTTC. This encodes CASSPGTNNEQFF. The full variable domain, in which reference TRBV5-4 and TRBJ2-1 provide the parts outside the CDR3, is ETGVTQSPTHLIKTRGQQVTLRCSSQSGHNTVSWYQQALGQGPQFIFQYYREEENGRGNFPPRFSGLQFPNYSSELNVNALELDDSALYLCASSPGTNNEQFFGPGTRLTVL.

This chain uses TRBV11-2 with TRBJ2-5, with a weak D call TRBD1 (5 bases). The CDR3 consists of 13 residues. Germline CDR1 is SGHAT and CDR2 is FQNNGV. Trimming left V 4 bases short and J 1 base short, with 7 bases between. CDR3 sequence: CASSWTIQETQYF. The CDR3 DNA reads TGTGCCAGCAGCTGGACAATCCAAGAGACCCAGTACTTC.

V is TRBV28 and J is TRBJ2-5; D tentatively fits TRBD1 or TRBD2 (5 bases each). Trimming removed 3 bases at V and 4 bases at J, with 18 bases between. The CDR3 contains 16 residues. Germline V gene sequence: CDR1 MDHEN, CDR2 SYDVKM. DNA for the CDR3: TGTGCCAGCAGTTTGAGTCGGACCCGGGACGTAGAGACCCAGTACTTC. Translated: CASSLSRTRDVETQYF. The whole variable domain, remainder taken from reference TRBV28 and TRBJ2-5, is DVKVTQSSRYLVKRTGEKVFLECVQDMDHENMFWYRQDPGLGLRLIYFSYDVKMKEKGDIPEGYSVSREKKERFSLILESASTNQTSMYLCASSLSRTRDVETQYFGPGTRLLVL.

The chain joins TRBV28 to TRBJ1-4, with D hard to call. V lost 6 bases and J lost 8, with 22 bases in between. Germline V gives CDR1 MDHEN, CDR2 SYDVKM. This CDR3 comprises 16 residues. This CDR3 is CASRPVPAWKGEKLFF. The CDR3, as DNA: TGTGCCAGCAGACCTGTTCCGGCCTGGAAAGGAGAAAAACTGTTTTTT.